Sequencing of this TCR beta chain was carried out in a study of monozygotic twins with inflammatory bowel disease. Study findings and constraints: The sharing of clonotypes with others was lower in IBD patients than in healthy twins, especially with disease activity.

This CDR3 spans 12 amino acids. Germline V gives CDR1 DFQATT, CDR2 SNEGSKA (reference sequence). There were 3,000 to 4,000 ng of total RNA used for each TCR library. TCRdb re-called the 5' RACE reads and catalogs CDR3 proteins one per entry, DNA excluded. This repertoire includes 300,000 to 350,000 distinct CDR3 sequences. To note about this clonotype: Its specificity is unknown.

This TCR derives from a human donor with ulcerative colitis or Crohn's disease, or a healthy co-twin of an affected twin (not recorded which). V and J are TRBV20-1 and TRBJ1-1. Sample: blood. The CDR3 sequence is CSARLSLTEAFF.